Shown below are 28 T cell receptor beta chains from a single sample sequenced in a study of T cells in women clearing cervical HPV infection. Measured with immunoSEQ multiplex PCR; TCRdb has only the in-frame clones, and not every one. Here the sample table reports 15,000 to 20,000 clones. Sequenced material: blood buffy coat. Receptor source: a woman aged 18 to 69 with a cervical HPV16 infection that either progressed to CIN3+ or cleared (not recorded which).

Details on this clone: The CDR3 end falls 3 residues outside the read, so it is completed with the germline J gene. The rearrangement joins TRBV18 to TRBJ2-5; 8 bases are a match to TRBD2. CDR1 is KGHSH, CDR2 LQKENI, per germline. Trimming at V came to 2 bases and at J to 5 bases, leaving 7 bases not matched to a gene. The CDR3 contains 15 residues. CDR3 bases read: TGTGCCAGCTCACCATGGATTAGCGGGGAGGAGACC. This codes for CASSPWISGEET. The full CDR3 protein is CASSPWISGEETQYF.

Concerning this clone itself: The read falls 3 residues short of the CDR3 end, and the missing part is taken from the germline J gene. The rearrangement uses TRBV10-3 and TRBJ1-6; tentative D call: TRBD1 (6 bases). V was cut by 0 bases and J by 7 bases, with 19 bases left in between. Germline-derived CDR1 and CDR2 are ENHRY and SYGVKD. The CDR3 spans 18 residues. Incomplete CDR3 DNA: TGTGCCATCAGTGAGTCGGTCCGCCAGGGGAAGATCAATTCACCC. The encoded protein is CAISESVRQGKINSP. The whole CDR3 is CAISESVRQGKINSPLHF.

Details on this clone: The read is 3 residues too short to cover the CDR3 end, so that end is filled in from the germline J gene. The chain is built from TRBV12-3 or TRBV12-4 and TRBJ2-3; 10 positions agree with TRBD2. Unmatched junction bases numbered 1, after V lost 2 bases and J lost 2 bases. The CDR3 sequence is 15 residues long. The CDR3 loop is CASSLSGRATDTQYF. Incomplete CDR3 DNA: TGTGCCAGCAGTTTAAGCGGGAGGGCCACAGATACG.

Comment on this clone: The DNA ends 3 residues before the CDR3 does, and the rest of the CDR3 is filled in from the germline J gene. The chain has TRBV28 and TRBJ1-4; tentative D call: TRBD1 (5 bases). CDR1 and CDR2 (germline): MDHEN, SYDVKM. Trimming left V 5 bases short and J 8 bases short, with 18 bases between. The CDR3 loop spans 15 amino acids. Partial CDR3 DNA: TGTGCCAGCAGTCCAACCGACAGCCCTAGGGAAAAA. It codes for CASSPTDSPREK. In full, the CDR3 reads CASSPTDSPREKLFF.

In the case of this clone: With the read ending 3 residues before the CDR3 end, the germline J gene is used to fill in that end. The chain uses TRBV11-3 and TRBJ2-3; TRBD2 is a possible D gene (6 bases). The germline gives CDR1 SGHNT, CDR2 YENEEA. The V and J ends lost 0 bases and 6 bases respectively, with 13 bases between them. The CDR3 covers 15 residues. The part of the CDR3 DNA that was read is TGTGCCAGCAGCTTAGAGGCTCTAGCGTCCGATACG. This translates into CASSLEALASDT. The complete CDR3 protein is CASSLEALASDTQYF.

The covered CDR3 bases are TGTGCCAGCAGTTATTCGCCTCCCGGGACTATACTGACG. This sequence encodes CASSYSPPGTILT. The whole CDR3 sequence reads CASSYSPPGTILTQYF. This chain joins TRBV6-2 or TRBV6-3 and TRBJ2-3; 7 nucleotides align to TRBD2. The read stops 3 residues short of the end of the CDR3; the missing end is completed from the germline J gene. CDR3 length equals 16 residues. Germline V gives CDR1 MNHEY, CDR2 SVGEGT.

Notes on this clone: The read gets to within 3 residues of the CDR3 end, and the germline J gene fills in the rest. The rearrangement links TRBV11-3 to TRBJ2-3, with D tentatively TRBD1 (5 bases). Germline loops: CDR1 SGHNT, CDR2 YENEEA. V gave up 1 base and J gave up 5 bases, with 7 bases separating them. CDR3 size: 13 residues. Partial CDR3 DNA: TGTGCCAGCAGCTTAGGGACACAAGATACG. This translates into CASSLGTQDT. The entire CDR3 sequence reads CASSLGTQDTQYF.

CDR3 DNA (partial): TGTGCCAGCAGATCCGCCGGGACAGGGGCCTACGAG. It yields the protein CASRSAGTGAYE. The entire CDR3 sequence reads CASRSAGTGAYEQYF. The gene calls are TRBV6-2 or TRBV6-3 and TRBJ2-7, with 10 bases fitting TRBD1. The read ends 3 residues shy of where the CDR3 ends; the end is completed using the germline J gene. Germline V gives CDR1 MNHEY, CDR2 SVGEGT. The CDR3 runs to 15 residues. V shed 6 bases and J 2 bases; nucleotides not matched to a gene: 7.

To note about this clone: The sequenced fragment ends 3 residues before the CDR3 boundary, so the rest is inferred from the germline J gene. V and J are TRBV10-3 and TRBJ2-5; D is undetermined. Trimming left V 0 bases short and J 1 base short, with 12 bases between. Germline V gene data show CDR1 as ENHRY and CDR2 as SYGVKD. The CDR3 runs to 16 residues. The CDR3 region is CAISESTDRLQETQYF. Incomplete CDR3 DNA: TGTGCCATCAGTGAGTCGACTGATCGGCTCCAAGAGACC.

As to this clone: The read finishes 3 residues shy of the CDR3 end, and the germline J gene is used to complete it. This chain links TRBV7-9 with TRBJ2-1; possible D gene TRBD2, 6 bases. The germline V and J ends were trimmed by 2 bases and 4 bases, with 9 bases remaining between them. Per germline, CDR1 SEHNR and CDR2 FQNEAQ (reference sequence). CDR3 length equals 14 residues. CDR3 protein: CASSLWGDYNEQFF. The sequenced part of the CDR3 DNA is TGTGCCAGCAGCTTATGGGGGGATTACAATGAG.

Worth noting for this clone: Sequencing ends 3 residues short of the CDR3 end; the germline J gene provides the rest. The chain employs TRBV18 and TRBJ2-4; TRBD1 matches 7 bases. The CDR3 is 18 residues long. Per germline, CDR1 KGHSH and CDR2 LQKENI. The sequenced part of the CDR3 DNA is TGTGCCAGCTCACCAAATCAGAGATTCAGGGACAGTGCCTATGGT. Its translation is CASSPNQRFRDSAYG. The entire CDR3 sequence reads CASSPNQRFRDSAYGQYF. Filled out from reference TRBV18 and TRBJ2-4, the complete variable domain reads NAGVMQNPRHLVRRRGQEARLRCSPMKGHSHVYWYRQLPEEGLKFMVYLQKENIIDESGMPKERFSAEFPKEGPSILRIQQVVRGDSAAYFCASSPNQRFRDSAYGQYFGAGTRLSVL.

CDR3 sequence reads: CASSLRLSETQYF. The sequenced CDR3 bases are TGTGCCAGCAGCTTAAGGCTCTCGGAGACC. This chain links TRBV7-6 with TRBJ2-5; no clear D. Read coverage stops 3 residues before the CDR3 terminus; the germline J gene supplies the remainder. This CDR3 is 13 amino acids long. The germline CDR1 and CDR2 sequences are SGHVS and FNYEAQ. Trimming took off 2 bases at V and 5 bases at J, with 9 bases between the two ends.

Regarding this clone: Coverage ceases 3 residues before the CDR3 finishes, and the germline J gene fills in the end. The rearrangement links TRBV7-9 to TRBJ2-5, with D perhaps TRBD2 (5 bases). CDR1 is SEHNR and CDR2 is FQNEAQ in the germline V gene (reference sequence). V gave up 1 base and J gave up 5 bases, with 11 bases separating them. The CDR3 totals 14 residues. The CDR3 is CASSLVRGWETQYF. The CDR3 DNA, read in part, is TGTGCCAGCAGCTTAGTCCGGGGTTGGGAGACC.

Comments on this clone: The read finishes 3 residues shy of the CDR3 end, and the germline J gene is used to complete it. This sequence joins TRBV18 and TRBJ1-6, with a weak D call TRBD1 (6 bases). CDR3 length equals 15 residues. The germline V gene encodes CDR1 KGHSH and CDR2 LQKENI. Trimming shortened V by 5 bases and J by 5 bases, and 13 bases separated the two germline ends. The CDR3 spells CASSSAGHDNSPLHF. CDR3 bases read: TGTGCCAGCTCATCCGCGGGACACGATAATTCACCC.

About this clone itself: The read halts 3 residues ahead of the CDR3 end, with the missing end drawn from the germline J gene. V is TRBV6-2 or TRBV6-3 and J is TRBJ2-3, with 7 bases matching TRBD2. After removal of 8 bases from V and 6 bases from J, the junction contained 8 bases not matched to a gene. In germline, CDR1 is MNHEY, CDR2 SVGEGT. CDR3 length: 13 amino acids. The part of the CDR3 DNA that was read is TGTGCCAGCGCCGGGGGAGGGGTGGATACG. It translates to CASAGGGVDT. The full CDR3 sequence reads CASAGGGVDTQYF.

On this clone itself: The sequence runs out 3 residues before the end of the CDR3; the remainder is reconstructed from the germline J gene. This chain joins TRBV19 and TRBJ1-5; the D gene is possibly TRBD1 (5 bases). The CDR3 spans 13 residues. Germline V gene data show CDR1 as LNHDA and CDR2 as SQIVND (reference sequence). Between the trimmed V and J ends, which lost 3 bases and 7 bases, there was a span of 10 bases. CDR3 region: CASSIQGIQPQHF. Incomplete CDR3 DNA: TGTGCCAGTAGTATTCAGGGCATCCAGCCC.

Turning to this clone: A read error may account for a junction end that differs from germline. Coverage ceases 3 residues before the CDR3 finishes, and the germline J gene fills in the end. Within the sample, other DNA sequences also encode this same CDR3. V usage is TRBV5-1 and J usage is TRBJ1-3; perhaps TRBD1 as D (5 bases). The CDR3 loop spans 15 amino acids. Germline V gives CDR1 SGHRS, CDR2 YFSETQ. The chain's CDR3 is CASSLSGAKGNTIYF. The CDR3 bases that were read are TGCGCCAGCAGCTTGTCTGGGGCGAAGGGAAACACG. Full variable domain (outside the CDR3, taken from reference TRBV5-1 and TRBJ1-3): KAGVTQTPRYLIKTRGQQVTLSCSPISGHRSVSWYQQTPGQGLQFLFEYFSETQRNKGNFPGRFSGRQFSNSRSEMNVSTLELGDSALYLCASSLSGAKGNTIYFGEGSWLTVV.

For this clone: The CDR3 end is not reached by the read, which stops 3 residues before it; the germline J gene fills it in. The genes are TRBV28 and TRBJ2-7; 7 nucleotides align to TRBD1. The length of the CDR3 is 15 residues. Losses at the gene ends were 2 bases for V and 1 base for J; bases not matched to a gene: 5. CDR1 is MDHEN and CDR2 is SYDVKM in the germline V gene. CDR3 DNA (partial): TGTGCCAGCAGTTTAAGCAGGGGGTCGTCCTACGAG. This gives the protein CASSLSRGSSYE. The full CDR3 sequence reads CASSLSRGSSYEQYF.

As regards this clone: The DNA ends 3 residues before the CDR3 does, and the rest of the CDR3 is filled in from the germline J gene. The gene calls are TRBV19 and TRBJ2-1; 10 bases agree with TRBD1. CDR1 and CDR2 (germline): LNHDA, SQIVND (reference sequence). The CDR3 contains 16 residues. Trimming removed 6 bases from V and 5 bases from J; junction bases left unmatched: 10. The CDR3 bases that were read are TGTGCCAGTAGCCTGACTCGGGACAGGGGTCACAATGAG. It specifies CASSLTRDRGHNE. The full CDR3 protein is CASSLTRDRGHNEQFF.

Remarks on this clone: A read error may account for a junction end that differs from germline. The read stops 3 residues short of the end of the CDR3; the missing end is completed from the germline J gene. The V gene is TRBV4-2, the J gene TRBJ2-2; 8 positions match TRBD1. In germline, CDR1 is LGHNA, CDR2 YNFKEQ. The CDR3 length is 17 residues. The sequenced part of the CDR3 DNA is TGCGCCAGCAGCCAATCCCCCGTCGGACAGGGTAATGAAAAG. As protein: CASSQSPVGQGNEK. The CDR3 reads in full as CASSQSPVGQGNEKLFF.

Comments on this clone: The DNA ends 3 residues before the CDR3 does, and the rest of the CDR3 is filled in from the germline J gene. The J gene is TRBJ2-4, the V gene TRBV5-1, with TRBD2 matching 8 bases. The CDR3 has 16 residues. Trimming cost V 4 bases and J 3 bases; bases outside gene matches: 9. Germline CDR1 is SGHRS and CDR2 is YFSETQ. CDR3 amino acids: CASSPGAGGVKNIQYF. CDR3 DNA (partial): TGCGCCAGCAGCCCCGGGGCCGGGGGGGTCAAAAACATT.

Comment on this clone: From the germline J gene comes the end of the CDR3, since the read stops 3 residues before it. This rearrangement joins TRBV5-1 to TRBJ1-1; possible D gene TRBD1, 5 bases. Germline V gene data show CDR1 as SGHRS and CDR2 as YFSETQ. Trimming pared 2 bases from V and 5 bases from J, leaving 13 bases between. The CDR3 spans 14 residues. CDR3 DNA (partial): TGCGCCAGCAGCTTCACAGGAGAGGAAACTGAA. Translated, it gives CASSFTGEETE. The full CDR3 is CASSFTGEETEAFF.

CDR3 DNA (partial): TGTGCCAGCAGCCCAGGTCAGTCCCCG. Protein sequence: CASSPGQSP. The complete CDR3 reads CASSPGQSPQYF. This rearrangement joins TRBV7-8 to TRBJ2-3; D is unresolved. The read terminates 3 residues before the CDR3 end, so the remaining end is supplied by the germline J gene. The CDR3 is made up of 12 amino acids. The germline V gene has CDR1 SGHVS and CDR2 FQNEAQ.

In the case of this clone: The missing CDR3 end, 3 residues past where the read stops, is filled in from the germline J gene. The chain links TRBV5-1 to TRBJ2-5; TRBD2 agrees at 13 bases. Germline V CDR1 and CDR2: SGHRS, YFSETQ. The CDR3 length is 16 residues. J gave up 2 bases and V 4 bases, and 5 bases lay outside the gene matches. Incomplete CDR3 DNA: TGCGCCAGCAGCGCAGGACTAGCGGGGGTGCAAGAGACC. Protein sequence: CASSAGLAGVQET. The entire CDR3 sequence reads CASSAGLAGVQETQYF. The full variable domain, rest sourced from reference TRBV5-1 and TRBJ2-5, is KAGVTQTPRYLIKTRGQQVTLSCSPISGHRSVSWYQQTPGQGLQFLFEYFSETQRNKGNFPGRFSGRQFSNSRSEMNVSTLELGDSALYLCASSAGLAGVQETQYFGPGTRLLVL.

Notes on this clone: With the read ending 3 residues before the CDR3 end, the germline J gene is used to fill in that end. J is TRBJ1-6 and V is TRBV18, with TRBD1 matching over 9 bases. With V trimmed by 6 bases and J by 10 bases, 7 bases remained unmatched. Per the germline V gene, CDR1 is KGHSH and CDR2 is LQKENI. The CDR3 runs 14 residues. CDR3 DNA, as far as it was read: TGTGCCAGCTCTCCTCGACAGGGGGAGTCACCC. It is translated as CASSPRQGESP. The whole CDR3 region reads CASSPRQGESPLHF.

Details on this clone: The read ends 3 residues before the CDR3 terminus; that terminus is restored from the germline J gene. J is TRBJ1-2 and V is TRBV20-1, with D possibly TRBD1 on 5 matching bases. From germline, CDR1 is DFQATT and CDR2 SNEGSKA (reference sequence). The CDR3 consists of 16 residues. With 2 bases removed from V and 5 bases from J, the gap between germline ends came to 21 bases. CDR3 bases read: TGCAGTGCTAGATCCGGGGGGGGTGGAGGAAAGTATGGC. Its translation: CSARSGGGGGKYG. The entire CDR3 protein reads CSARSGGGGGKYGYTF.

Concerning this clone itself: The read ends 3 residues shy of where the CDR3 ends; the end is completed using the germline J gene. This rearrangement joins TRBV19 to TRBJ2-1; 7 bases map to TRBD2. In germline, CDR1 is LNHDA, CDR2 SQIVND (reference sequence). V dropped 5 bases and J dropped 4; count of bases not matched to a gene: 8. The CDR3 contains 15 residues. The CDR3 region is CASSPAGRSYNEQFF. Partial CDR3 DNA: TGTGCCAGTAGTCCAGCGGGACGGTCTTACAATGAG.

Worth noting for this clone: The CDR3 goes on 3 residues after the read ends, and that part is filled in from the germline J gene. The chain uses TRBV19 and TRBJ2-2; D possibly corresponds to TRBD1 (5 bases). Trimming took off 1 base at V and 6 bases at J, with 9 bases between the two ends. The CDR3 consists of 14 residues. Germline lookup yields CDR1 LNHDA and CDR2 SQIVND (reference sequence). The CDR3 DNA, read in part, is TGTGCCAGTAGTATAGTAGGGGCGCCCGGGGAG. Its translation: CASSIVGAPGE. The whole CDR3 sequence reads CASSIVGAPGELFF.